Shown below are 22 T cell receptor beta chains from a single sample sequenced in a study of early T cells in non-severe SARS-CoV-2 infection. TCRdb passed the 5' RACE reads through MiXCR, listing each CDR3 protein once. This sample has under 85,000 distinct CDR3 sequences, with about 10% found just once. Material: whole blood. All receptors come from an adult who was a healthcare worker with PCR-confirmed SARS-CoV-2 infection or an uninfected control (not recorded which).

The V gene is TRBV6-5, the J gene TRBJ1-5; no firm D call. CDR1 and CDR2 from the germline V gene are MNHEY and SVGAGI. Trimming stripped 6 bases from V and 4 bases from J, with 10 bases between. The CDR3 runs 13 residues. The CDR3 nucleotides are TGTGCCAGCAGCCGATCTCGGAATCAGCCCCAGCATTTT. Protein product: CASSRSRNQPQHF.

This clonotype was found once. The chain joins TRBV20-1 to TRBJ2-7; a possible D gene is TRBD2 (6 bases). The V end was cut by 1 base, the J end by 2 bases, with 12 bases between. Germline V CDR1 and CDR2: DFQATT, SNEGSKA (reference sequence). CDR3 length equals 14 residues. CDR3 coding DNA: TGCAGTGCTAGAGTGGCGGGGTCTGCCTACGAGCAGTACTTC. Its translation: CSARVAGSAYEQYF.

V gene TRBV29-1 combines with J gene TRBJ2-3; TRBD1 aligns across 8 bases. Per germline, CDR1 SQVTM and CDR2 ANQGSEA. Trimming cost V 4 bases and J 5 bases; bases outside gene matches: 8. CDR3 size: 14 residues. In DNA form, the CDR3 reads TGCAGCGTTGTAGGTGACAGGGGAGGAGATACGCAGTATTTT. This gives the protein CSVVGDRGGDTQYF.

DNA of the CDR3: TGTGCCAGCGGTTCCCCGGGACTCCTAATAGATACGCAGTATTTT. Protein: CASGSPGLLIDTQYF. The chain has TRBV6-6 and TRBJ2-3; D is perhaps TRBD2 (6 bases). CDR1 MNHNY and CDR2 SVGAGI come from the germline V gene (reference sequence). This CDR3 is built from 15 residues. Trimming removed 8 bases at V and 5 bases at J, with 20 bases between.

In this sample, this clonotype turned up a few times. The V and J genes are TRBV27 and TRBJ2-7; D gene uncertain. Trimming took off 10 bases at V and 6 bases at J, with 13 bases between the two ends. The length of the CDR3 is 11 residues. The V gene's germline CDR1 is MNHEY and CDR2 SMNVEV (reference sequence). DNA of the CDR3: TGTGCCACCACTGAAAACGGCGAGCAGTACTTC. Protein product: CATTENGEQYF.

This clonotype was counted between two and nine times. The rearrangement joins TRBV20-1 to TRBJ2-4; TRBD2 agrees at 13 bases. The V segment lost 3 bases and the J segment 3 bases; nucleotides outside the gene matches: 2. The germline gives CDR1 DFQATT, CDR2 SNEGSKA (reference sequence). The CDR3 has 15 amino acids. CDR3 loop: CSASGTSGDKNIQYF. CDR3 DNA: TGCAGTGCTAGTGGGACTAGCGGGGACAAAAACATTCAGTACTTC.

This clonotype appeared many times. The genes are TRBV12-3 or TRBV12-4 and TRBJ2-1; 8 nucleotides match TRBD1. Trimming took 4 bases from V and 7 from J; bases not matched to a gene: 3. This CDR3 is 13 amino acids long. The CDR3 loop is CASSSGQANEQFF. Here the CDR3 DNA reads TGTGCCAGCAGTTCGGGACAGGCGAATGAGCAGTTCTTC.

This clonotype turned up a few times. The chain employs TRBV29-1 and TRBJ1-1; no clear D. Germline V lookup: CDR1 SQVTM, CDR2 ANQGSEA. V lost 4 bases to trimming and J lost 2 bases, with 8 bases between them. CDR3 length equals 12 residues. The CDR3 coding sequence is TGCAGCGTTGTAAAGATCAACACTGAAGCTTTCTTT. As protein: CSVVKINTEAFF. Combining the CDR3 with reference TRBV29-1 and TRBJ1-1 gives the whole variable domain SAVISQKPSRDICQRGTSLTIQCQVDSQVTMMFWYRQQPGQSLTLIATANQGSEATYESGFVIDKFPISRPNLTFSTLTVSNMSPEDSSIYLCSVVKINTEAFFGQGTRLTVV.

The table lists this clonotype with many counts. The chain recombines TRBV18 with TRBJ2-1, with a tentative D call TRBD2 (6 bases). Trimming shortened V by 8 bases and J by 5 bases, and 19 bases separated the two germline ends. The CDR3 loop spans 15 amino acids. Germline V gene data show CDR1 as KGHSH and CDR2 as LQKENI. CDR3 sequence (DNA): TGTGCCAGCCAACGGGGAGGACCAGGAGACAATGAGCAGTTCTTC. Its protein product is CASQRGGPGDNEQFF. Full variable domain (remainder filled in from reference TRBV18 and TRBJ2-1): NAGVMQNPRHLVRRRGQEARLRCSPMKGHSHVYWYRQLPEEGLKFMVYLQKENIIDESGMPKERFSAEFPKEGPSILRIQQVVRGDSAAYFCASQRGGPGDNEQFFGPGTRLTVL.

This clonotype was picked up many times. The J gene is TRBJ2-6, the V gene TRBV20-1; D is ambiguous. Trimming stripped 4 bases from V and 4 bases from J, with 11 bases between. CDR1 is DFQATT, CDR2 SNEGSKA, per germline (reference sequence). The CDR3 runs 14 residues. CDR3 region: CSATSLAGANVLTF. The CDR3 DNA reads TGCAGTGCTACCTCACTCGCCGGGGCCAACGTCCTGACTTTC.

The chain couples TRBV11-2 to TRBJ2-3, with 7 bases fitting TRBD2. This CDR3 region has 15 residues. Trimming took 1 base from V and 4 from J; bases not matched to a gene: 5. The V gene's germline CDR1 is SGHAT and CDR2 FQNNGV. This CDR3 reads CASSLVPGGADTQYF. DNA for the CDR3: TGTGCCAGCAGCTTAGTCCCGGGAGGCGCAGATACGCAGTATTTT.

The chain combines TRBV7-2 with TRBJ1-2; D call uncertain. The germline V gene encodes CDR1 SGHTA and CDR2 FQGNSA. The CDR3 consists of 14 residues. The V gene lost 5 bases and the J gene lost 5 bases, with 15 bases spanning the gap. The CDR3 nucleotides read TGTGCCAGCAGCCCGGATTTGGGTTCTTATGGCTACACCTTC. This sequence encodes CASSPDLGSYGYTF.

There are a few counts of this clonotype. The chain uses TRBV30 and TRBJ1-1; D ambiguous. CDR1 is GTSNPN, CDR2 SVGIG, per germline (reference sequence). The germline V and J ends were trimmed by 3 bases and 10 bases, with 12 bases remaining between them. This CDR3 is built from 11 residues. The CDR3 loop reads CAWRSKGSAFF. CDR3 sequence (DNA): TGTGCCTGGAGGTCGAAGGGCTCAGCTTTCTTT.

This clonotype was picked up many times. CDR3 nucleotide sequence: TGTGCCTGGAGTCCGGATCGCTACGAGCAGTACTTC. It encodes CAWSPDRYEQYF. The J gene is TRBJ2-7, the V gene TRBV30, with D unclear. In germline, CDR1 is GTSNPN, CDR2 SVGIG (reference sequence). Trimming removed 2 bases from V and 3 bases from J, with 8 bases in between. The CDR3 runs to 12 residues.

This clonotype was found a few times. This chain uses TRBV12-3 or TRBV12-4 with TRBJ2-4, with TRBD2 matching over 9 bases. CDR3 size: 17 residues. Trimming at V came to 5 bases and at J to 1 base, leaving 9 bases not matched to a gene. CDR3 nucleotide sequence: TGTGCCAGCAGTCCCCGGGGGAGCGGGAGGGCCAAAAACATTCAGTACTTC. Protein product: CASSPRGSGRAKNIQYF.

The chain combines TRBV20-1 with TRBJ2-1; a possible D gene is TRBD1 (5 bases). The CDR3 sequence is 14 residues long. V shed 4 bases and J shed 6 bases, with 16 bases lying between them. The germline V gene encodes CDR1 DFQATT and CDR2 SNEGSKA (reference sequence). CDR3 amino acids: CSATTPSGINEQFF. The CDR3, as DNA: TGCAGTGCTACGACTCCTTCAGGGATCAATGAGCAGTTCTTC.

This clonotype was seen more than once but under ten times. The V gene is TRBV20-1, the J gene TRBJ2-1; the D is unclear. Trimming removed 5 bases at V and 8 bases at J, with 19 bases between. CDR1 is DFQATT, CDR2 SNEGSKA, per germline (reference sequence). This CDR3 has 14 amino acids. DNA for the CDR3: TGCAGTGCTCTACGACCGCCAGGATCTCATGAGCAGTTCTTC. This codes for CSALRPPGSHEQFF.

This chain connects TRBV10-3 to TRBJ2-5; D unclear. The V gene's germline CDR1 is ENHRY and CDR2 SYGVKD. The V end was cut by 0 bases, the J end by 2 bases, with 10 bases between. The CDR3 covers 15 residues. The CDR3, as DNA: TGTGCCATCAGTGAGTCGAAGTTACCACAAGAGACCCAGTACTTC. Translated: CAISESKLPQETQYF.

The chain's CDR3 is CASSLARTGSTQYF. The DNA of the CDR3 is TGTGCCAGCAGCTTAGCTCGGACTGGCAGCACGCAGTATTTT. This chain uses TRBV7-2 with TRBJ2-3; a possible D gene is TRBD2 (5 bases). The V gene's germline CDR1 is SGHTA and CDR2 FQGNSA. V dropped 0 bases and J dropped 9 bases, with 13 bases sitting between them. The CDR3 extends over 14 amino acids.

Only a few counts were recorded for this clonotype. The chain has TRBV15 and TRBJ1-4; no definite D call. V was cut by 5 bases and J by 4 bases, with 14 bases left in between. The germline gives CDR1 LNHNV, CDR2 YYDKDF (reference sequence). The CDR3 runs 15 residues. The DNA of the CDR3 is TGTGCCACCAGCGATCTGGCAGCCCTTAATGAAAAACTGTTTTTT. Its protein is CATSDLAALNEKLFF.

This chain joins TRBV6-2 or TRBV6-3 and TRBJ2-1, with D perhaps TRBD2 (5 bases). The CDR3 totals 13 residues. Trimming shortened V by 8 bases and J by 8 bases, and 16 bases separated the two germline ends. Germline assignment: CDR1 MNHEY and CDR2 SVGEGT. CDR3 sequence (DNA): TGTGCCAGCCGCGACTCCTTGAGGGATGAGCAGTTCTTC. It encodes CASRDSLRDEQFF.

This clonotype was observed a few times. This chain links TRBV5-5 with TRBJ2-7; D is ambiguous. This CDR3 is 13 amino acids long. Germline V CDR1 and CDR2: SGHKS, YYEKEE (reference sequence). Trimming took 4 bases from V and 4 from J, leaving 12 bases between them. CDR3 sequence (DNA): TGTGCCAGCAGCCCGACAAGTTTTTACGAGCAGTACTTC. Amino acids: CASSPTSFYEQYF.